This T cell receptor beta chain was identified during a study of prognosis after radiotherapy for stage I lung cancer. As for the study in general: Considered medically inoperable were all of the patients with non-small cell lung cancer. Delivery of radiotherapy was by SBRT in 3 to 5 fractions at a biologically effective dose of at least 100 Gy.

The sample holds many counts of this clonotype. The blood draw at each of two time points yielded around 6.2 milliliters of peripheral blood. Germline CDR1 and CDR2: SGHRS and YFSETQ. The CDR3 contains 17 residues. Trimming removed 1 base from V and 0 bases from J; junction bases left unmatched: 6. Multiplex PCR in two rounds served to amplify TCR beta CDR3 from genomic DNA. The first PCR round targeted every TRBV and TRBJ gene with specific primers. In TCRdb, the multiplex PCR reads were re-called with MiXCR into one record per CDR3 protein. This sample has around 20,000 distinct CDR3 sequences, with approximately 50% found just once.

The specimen comprised PBMCs, sampled before or after stereotactic body radiation therapy (not recorded which). The chain couples TRBV5-1 to TRBJ2-1; TRBD2 agrees at 8 bases. The origin of this receptor is a donor at least 50 years old with non-small cell lung cancer. CDR3 sequence reads: CASSLRTSGYSYNEQFF. Written as DNA, the CDR3 is TGCGCCAGCAGCTTGAGAACTAGCGGCTACTCCTACAATGAGCAGTTCTTC.